The 3 T cell receptor beta chains listed next were all sequenced from one sample in a study of blood T cell repertoires in COVID-19. TCRdb's copy holds only in-frame clones and misses some; the assay was immunoSEQ multiplex PCR. Of approximately 140,000 clones in the sample, around nine tenths were seen once. Sequenced input: peripheral blood. The source is a human donor in a cohort sampled during active COVID-19.

The chain links TRBV5-4 to TRBJ2-1, with D maybe TRBD1 (5 bases). Trimming took 0 bases from V and 3 from J, leaving 10 bases between them. Germline V CDR1 and CDR2: SGHNT, YYREEE (reference sequence). This CDR3 is 15 amino acids long. The CDR3 here is CASSLATQGYNEQFF. CDR3 in DNA: TGTGCCAGCAGCTTGGCCACCCAGGGCTACAATGAGCAGTTCTTC.

This CDR3 is CASSQAIAGGRTGELFF. Written as DNA, the CDR3 is TGCGCCAGCAGCCAAGCTATAGCGGGGGGGCGCACCGGGGAGCTGTTTTTT. The V call is TRBV4-3, the J call TRBJ2-2; 11 bases align to TRBD2. CDR1 LGHNA and CDR2 YSLEER come from the germline V gene. The CDR3 runs 17 residues. With V trimmed by 1 base and J by 4 bases, 5 bases remained unmatched.

V usage is TRBV21-1 and J usage is TRBJ1-1; TRBD1 is taken as the D call from the table, unchecked against the DNA. TRBV21-1 corresponds to a pseudogene. The CDR3 consists of 15 residues. CDR3 sequence (DNA): TGTGCCAGCAGCAAACAACAGGGGACCTTCACTGAAGCTTTCTTT. Translated: CASSKQQGTFTEAFF.